The 5 T cell receptor beta chains listed next were all sequenced from one sample in a study of blood T cell repertoires in COVID-19. Here immunoSEQ multiplex PCR was the method, and the copy in TCRdb shows in-frame clones only, minus some. The sample carries 300,000 to 350,000 clones, roughly 85% recorded once. Sequencing used PBMCs or T cells enriched from blood (not recorded which). These receptor sequences come from a man aged 25 to 40 who had recovered from COVID-19.

The V gene is TRBV4-2, the J gene TRBJ2-1; possible D gene TRBD2, 7 bases. V gave up 4 bases and J gave up 7 bases, with 14 bases separating them. The CDR3 spans 14 residues. Germline CDR1 LGHNA, CDR2 YNFKEQ. The DNA for the CDR3 is TGTGCCAGCAGCCGGGGGGGGCTCGAAAATGAGCAGTTCTTC. It yields the protein CASSRGGLENEQFF.

The chain links TRBV2 to TRBJ1-3; D is unclear. The germline gives CDR1 SNHLY, CDR2 FYNNEI. Trimming took 4 bases from V and 4 from J, leaving 5 bases between them. The CDR3 runs to 12 residues. This chain's CDR3 is CASSAFGNTIYF. The CDR3 coding sequence is TGTGCCAGCAGTGCATTCGGAAACACCATATATTTT. The full variable domain, in which reference TRBV2 and TRBJ1-3 provide the parts outside the CDR3, is EPEVTQTPSHQVTQMGQEVILRCVPISNHLYFYWYRQILGQKVEFLVSFYNNEISEKSEIFDDQFSVERPDGSNFTLKIRSTKLEDSAMYFCASSAFGNTIYFGEGSWLTVV.

The CDR3 sequence: CATATGGIYNEQFF. The CDR3 DNA is TGTGCCACCGCAACGGGGGGGATCTACAATGAGCAGTTCTTC. The J gene is TRBJ2-1, the V gene TRBV24-1; 8 bases fit TRBD2. The CDR3 totals 14 residues. Germline assignment: CDR1 KGHDR and CDR2 SFDVKD. J was trimmed by 3 bases and V by 9 bases; bases with no gene match: 6.

J is TRBJ2-3 and V is TRBV29-1, with 9 bases aligning to TRBD1. Germline trimming cut 2 bases from V and 1 base from J; bases unmatched to any gene: 1. This CDR3 spans 14 amino acids. CDR1 and CDR2 (germline): SQVTM, ANQGSEA. This CDR3 reads CSVERDRGTDTQYF. Here the CDR3 DNA reads TGCAGCGTTGAACGGGACAGGGGCACAGATACGCAGTATTTT.

This chain connects TRBV5-1 to TRBJ2-2, with 9 positions matching TRBD1. From germline, CDR1 is SGHRS and CDR2 YFSETQ. With V trimmed by 4 bases and J by 6 bases, 13 bases remained unmatched. The CDR3 is 17 amino acids. CDR3: CASSVQPGQGKAGELFF. CDR3 nucleotides: TGCGCCAGCAGCGTCCAGCCGGGACAGGGAAAGGCCGGGGAGCTGTTTTTT.